This passage covers 27 T cell receptor beta chains from one sample sequenced in a study of T cells after yellow fever vaccination. A single record per CDR3 protein comes from TCRdb applying MiXCR to the 5' RACE reads. The data show roughly 120,000 distinct CDR3 sequences, about 7.2% seen once. This specimen consisted of CD4+ T cells sorted from PBMCs, obtained approximately 40 days after the first yellow fever vaccination. The receptors here all came from a man aged 18 to 35 who received the YFV17D yellow fever vaccine.

V and J are TRBV12-3 or TRBV12-4 and TRBJ1-5; D gene uncertain. The CDR3 consists of 14 residues. V was shortened by 5 bases and J by 0 bases, with 8 bases between the two germline ends. The DNA for the CDR3 is TGTGCCAGCAGTGGGAGTTATAGCAATCAGCCCCAGCATTTT. This encodes CASSGSYSNQPQHF.

The chain couples TRBV6-2 or TRBV6-3 to TRBJ1-2; the D is unclear. Trimming removed 6 bases at V and 7 bases at J, with 15 bases between. CDR3 length equals 13 residues. Germline V gives CDR1 MNHEY, CDR2 SVGEGT. The CDR3 sequence is CASRPPGLAGYTF. Written as DNA, the CDR3 is TGTGCCAGCAGACCACCCGGACTGGCTGGCTACACCTTC.

This clonotype has only a few counts. The J gene is TRBJ1-2, the V gene TRBV2, with 10 bases fitting TRBD1. The V gene's germline CDR1 is SNHLY and CDR2 FYNNEI. This CDR3 has 15 residues. The ends lost 6 bases at V and 4 bases at J; junction bases unmatched: 8. The CDR3 sequence is CASSAGTGVIYGYTF. As DNA, the CDR3 is TGTGCCAGCAGCGCCGGGACAGGGGTAATCTATGGCTACACCTTC.

The V gene is TRBV12-3 or TRBV12-4, the J gene TRBJ2-5; no definite D call. The CDR3 loop spans 13 amino acids. V lost 5 bases to trimming and J lost 4 bases, with 11 bases between them. CDR3 in amino acids: CASSPGRRETQYF. CDR3 sequence (DNA): TGTGCCAGCAGTCCAGGACGCAGAGAGACCCAGTACTTC.

This clonotype was observed a few times. V is TRBV20-1 and J is TRBJ1-4, with TRBD1 matching 7 bases. This CDR3 has 15 amino acids. V lost 3 bases to trimming and J lost 4 bases; unmatched junction nucleotides: 8. The germline CDR1 and CDR2 sequences are DFQATT and SNEGSKA (reference sequence). The CDR3 DNA sequence: TGCAGTGCTAGTGGTGGGACAGCAAGTAATGAAAAACTGTTTTTT. This encodes CSASGGTASNEKLFF.

This clonotype was picked up many times. This rearrangement joins TRBV7-9 to TRBJ2-5; 9 bases map to TRBD1. With V trimmed by 5 bases and J by 3 bases, 7 bases remained unmatched. The CDR3 is 15 residues long. Germline CDR1 reads SEHNR; CDR2 reads FQNEAQ (reference sequence). CDR3 loop: CASSARTGGEETQYF. CDR3 nucleotide sequence: TGTGCCAGCAGCGCACGCACAGGGGGCGAAGAGACCCAGTACTTC.

This clonotype appeared a single time. One base away lies a much larger clone, so this may be a sequencing read error. The chain joins TRBV24-1 to TRBJ2-2; TRBD1 or TRBD2 may be the D gene (5 bases each). CDR1 is KGHDR, CDR2 SFDVKD, per germline. The CDR3 runs 16 residues. The CDR3 is CATSDPGTDNTVELFF. The CDR3, as DNA: TGTGCCACCAGTGATCCCGGGACGGATAACACCGTGGAGCTGTTTTTT.

This clonotype occurred many times. The CDR3 DNA follows: TGTGCCAGCAGCTTAAAAGCGGGGGCCCTCACCGGGGAGCTGTTTTTT. Protein sequence: CASSLKAGALTGELFF. The chain employs TRBV7-2 and TRBJ2-2, with 8 bases aligning to TRBD2. The CDR3 totals 16 residues. CDR1 and CDR2 from the germline V gene are SGHTA and FQGNSA. Losses at the gene ends were 2 bases for V and 4 bases for J; bases not matched to a gene: 6.

This clonotype showed up many times. The chain carries TRBV29-1 and TRBJ2-5; no reliable D call. Deletions cut 1 base from V and 4 bases from J, with 10 bases between. This CDR3 is 13 amino acids long. Germline CDR1 is SQVTM and CDR2 is ANQGSEA. CDR3 in amino acids: CSVEVLGLETQYF. The DNA of the CDR3 is TGCAGCGTTGAAGTTCTAGGGCTAGAGACCCAGTACTTC. The full variable domain, in which reference TRBV29-1 and TRBJ2-5 provide the parts outside the CDR3, is SAVISQKPSRDICQRGTSLTIQCQVDSQVTMMFWYRQQPGQSLTLIATANQGSEATYESGFVIDKFPISRPNLTFSTLTVSNMSPEDSSIYLCSVEVLGLETQYFGPGTRLLVL.

This clonotype was recorded many times. The V and J genes are TRBV20-1 and TRBJ2-5, with D maybe TRBD2 (7 bases). V lost 6 bases to trimming and J lost 3 bases, with 17 bases between them. The germline V gene has CDR1 DFQATT and CDR2 SNEGSKA (reference sequence). This CDR3 is 14 amino acids long. The CDR3 reads CSAPRGLAEETQYF. CDR3 in DNA: TGCAGTGCCCCCAGGGGTCTAGCGGAAGAGACCCAGTACTTC.

Turning to this clonotype: The conserved closing phenylalanine or tryptophan is absent in this CDR3, likely reflecting a read error. The chain employs TRBV2 and TRBJ2-1; 8 bases align to TRBD2. The germline CDR1 and CDR2 sequences are SNHLY and FYNNEI. The CDR3 contains 14 residues. The V gene end was trimmed by 4 bases and the J gene end by 8 bases; junction bases not matched to a gene: 7. The CDR3 here is CASSARNGGDEQFL. The CDR3, as DNA: TGTGCCAGCAGTGCCCGGAACGGGGGGGATGAGCAGTTCTTA.

There are many counts of this clonotype. This sequence joins TRBV7-3 and TRBJ1-1; TRBD1 is a possible D gene (5 bases). The CDR3 totals 16 residues. V was clipped by 2 bases and J by 5 bases, with 18 bases between them. Germline loops: CDR1 SGHTA, CDR2 FQGTGA. The CDR3, as DNA: TGTGCCAGCAGCTTAGGGGGGTGGGAATTGGGGACTGAAGCTTTCTTT. Protein product: CASSLGGWELGTEAFF.

On this clonotype itself: One junction end does not reproduce the germline sequence, and a read error may be involved. The gene calls are TRBV5-6 and TRBJ2-2, with D tentatively TRBD1 or TRBD2 (5 bases each). The CDR3 consists of 16 residues. Germline CDR1 is SGHDT and CDR2 is YYEEEE. In nucleotides, the CDR3 is TGTGCCAGCAGCTTGTTGGGCCCTCGGGGCACCGCGGAGCTGTTTTTT. Translation gives CASSLLGPRGTAELFF.

This clonotype was counted many times. The chain is built from TRBV7-9 and TRBJ2-7; D unclear. Germline V gene lookup returns CDR1 SEHNR and CDR2 FQNEAQ (reference sequence). The CDR3 is made up of 13 amino acids. The ends were cut back, 2 bases at V and 3 bases at J, with 8 bases in the middle. CDR3 sequence (DNA): TGTGCCAGCAGCTTATCTACGCTCTACGAGCAGTACTTC. This sequence encodes CASSLSTLYEQYF.

This clonotype was counted many times. The chain employs TRBV20-1 and TRBJ2-2; 11 bases agree with TRBD2. Germline V gives CDR1 DFQATT, CDR2 SNEGSKA (reference sequence). Unmatched junction bases numbered 3, after V lost 6 bases and J lost 0 bases. CDR3 length: 15 amino acids. Here the CDR3 reads CSAPLAGANTGELFF. For the CDR3, the DNA is TGCAGTGCACCACTAGCGGGGGCGAACACCGGGGAGCTGTTTTTT.

This clonotype was seen at least ten times. The rearrangement uses TRBV4-3 and TRBJ1-1; 10 nucleotides line up with TRBD1. This CDR3 is built from 17 residues. Germline loops: CDR1 LGHNA, CDR2 YSLEER. J lost 4 bases, V lost 0 bases, and 8 bases had no gene match. This CDR3 is CASSQDMTGGASTEAFF. In DNA, the CDR3 is TGCGCCAGCAGCCAAGATATGACAGGGGGCGCGAGCACTGAAGCTTTCTTT.

This clonotype was detected ten times or more. CDR3 sequence reads: CASSYVAGAVGEQFF. The CDR3, as DNA: TGTGCCAGCAGCTACGTAGCGGGGGCAGTCGGGGAGCAGTTCTTC. The rearrangement links TRBV7-6 to TRBJ2-1; 9 bases are a match to TRBD2. Germline lookup yields CDR1 SGHVS and CDR2 FNYEAQ. J gave up 10 bases and V 4 bases, and 11 bases lay outside the gene matches. CDR3 size: 15 residues.

This clonotype was detected ten times or more. The chain combines TRBV6-5 with TRBJ2-2; possible D gene TRBD2, 5 bases. CDR3 size: 12 residues. V lost 8 bases and J 5 bases, leaving 9 bases between the germline ends. Germline V CDR1 and CDR2: MNHEY, SVGAGI. The CDR3 nucleotides are TGTGCCAGCTGTCGGGGAACCGGGGAGCTGTTTTTT. It specifies CASCRGTGELFF.

This clonotype was counted ten times or more. This sequence joins TRBV7-9 and TRBJ2-7; 12 nucleotides line up with TRBD2. Trimming cost V 5 bases and J 0 bases; bases outside gene matches: 8. Germline loops: CDR1 SEHNR, CDR2 FQNEAQ (reference sequence). This CDR3 region has 17 residues. The CDR3 nucleotides read TGTGCCAGCAGCCCGAATCCGACTAGCGGGGGCTCCTACGAGCAGTACTTC. It codes for CASSPNPTSGGSYEQYF.

Only a few counts were recorded for this clonotype. The chain combines TRBV5-6 with TRBJ1-5; D remains ambiguous. CDR1 is SGHDT and CDR2 is YYEEEE in the germline V gene. CDR3 length: 15 amino acids. Trimming cost V 0 bases and J 7 bases, with 14 bases left between them. Written as DNA, the CDR3 is TGTGCCAGCAGCTTGGGCCGGGGATCTGTGCAGCCCCAGCATTTT. Its protein is CASSLGRGSVQPQHF.

This clonotype was seen repeatedly, ten times or more. This chain connects TRBV24-1 to TRBJ2-2; D possibly uses TRBD1 or TRBD2 (5 bases each). This CDR3 has 17 amino acids. Germline loops: CDR1 KGHDR, CDR2 SFDVKD. V was shortened by 4 bases and J by 6 bases, with 20 bases between the two germline ends. This chain's CDR3 is CATSDPRDPGRSGELFF. CDR3 nucleotide sequence: TGTGCCACCAGTGACCCGAGGGACCCAGGTCGTTCCGGGGAGCTGTTTTTT.

This clonotype was detected ten times or more. This chain links TRBV6-5 with TRBJ2-1, with 15 bases aligning to TRBD2. J was trimmed by 4 bases and V by 6 bases; bases with no gene match: 7. This CDR3 is built from 17 residues. CDR1 is MNHEY and CDR2 is SVGAGI in the germline V gene. Written as DNA, the CDR3 is TGTGCCAGCAGCCGATCGGGACTAGCGGGGGGATACAATGAGCAGTTCTTC. Residues: CASSRSGLAGGYNEQFF.

The gene calls are TRBV7-3 and TRBJ2-3, with 11 bases lining up with TRBD2. J lost 6 bases, V lost 5 bases, and 7 bases had no gene match. The CDR3 spans 15 residues. Germline V gene sequence: CDR1 SGHTA, CDR2 FQGTGA. The CDR3 loop reads CASSRASSGGDTQYF. As DNA, the CDR3 is TGTGCCAGCAGCCGAGCTTCTAGCGGGGGGGATACGCAGTATTTT.

This rearrangement joins TRBV9 to TRBJ2-7; 7 bases agree with TRBD2. Per the germline V gene, CDR1 is SGDLS and CDR2 is YYNGEE. The CDR3 is 16 residues long. The J segment lost 3 bases and the V segment lost 5 bases, leaving 14 bases of the junction unmatched. As DNA, the CDR3 is TGTGCCAGCAGTGCCCGTCAGACTAGCTCCCTCTACGAGCAGTACGTC. Translation: CASSARQTSSLYEQYV.

This clonotype showed up many times. The chain carries TRBV10-2 and TRBJ1-1; D unresolved. Trimming cost V 1 base and J 0 bases, with 0 bases left between them. The germline gives CDR1 WSHSY, CDR2 SAAADI. The CDR3 is 12 amino acids. CDR3 in amino acids: CASSELNTEAFF. The CDR3 DNA reads as TGCGCCAGCAGTGAGTTGAACACTGAAGCTTTCTTT.

This clonotype was counted at least ten times. The rearrangement uses TRBV5-4 and TRBJ2-5, with D maybe TRBD1 (6 bases). From germline, CDR1 is SGHNT and CDR2 YYREEE (reference sequence). The CDR3 has 13 residues. V lost 4 bases and J 3 bases, leaving 10 bases between the germline ends. The CDR3 is CASSQRTEETQYF. The CDR3 DNA is TGTGCCAGCAGCCAACGGACAGAAGAGACCCAGTACTTC.

This clonotype has at least ten counts. The gene calls are TRBV6-1 and TRBJ2-1; unclear D gene. The CDR3 has 13 residues. Per the germline V gene, CDR1 is MNHNS and CDR2 is SASEGT. V was clipped by 5 bases and J by 2 bases, with 7 bases between them. Here the CDR3 reads CASSLRPYNEQFF. Here the CDR3 DNA reads TGTGCCAGCAGTCTCAGGCCCTACAATGAGCAGTTCTTC.